This TCR beta chain was obtained from a study of T cell responses to AZD1222 COVID-19 vaccine. Study background: Second doses that came at about 4 or about 12 weeks were put together. Study conclusions and caveats: The repertoires were collected only after the peak T cell response. Along spike, vaccine-associated CD4 TCRs were found throughout, with dominance at 160-218 and 743-854. Among spike-specific TCRs, nearly half reportedly target unmutated variant regions.

Assay: immunoSEQ multiplex PCR; the TCRdb copy retains only in-frame clones and omits some. The sample holds about 85,000 clones, approximately 91% seen once. For this clone: Its matching antigen is unknown.

CDR3 length: 15 amino acids. J was trimmed by 2 bases and V by 7 bases; bases with no gene match: 8. Germline CDR1 is ENHRY and CDR2 is SYGVKD. This chain links TRBV10-3 with TRBJ2-7; 10 positions match TRBD2. The TCR was taken from an adult in good health. Sequencing used peripheral blood, obtained on day 0 of AZD1222 vaccination. CDR3 DNA: TGTGCCATCAAACCAGCGGGAGGGCTTACCTACGAGCAGTACTTC. Its translation is CAIKPAGGLTYEQYF.